Listed below are T cell receptor beta chains from one sample, sequenced in a study of blood T cell repertoires in COVID-19. Assay used: immunoSEQ multiplex PCR; TCRdb lists only in-frame clones, some missing. The data show hundreds of thousands of clones, over 75% seen once. Specimen: PBMCs or T cells enriched from blood (not recorded which). The receptors derive from a woman between 40 and 50 years old with acute COVID-19. CDR3s leave out the opening cysteine and the closing phenylalanine or tryptophan.

V gene	J gene	CDR3 protein
TRBV29-1	TRBJ2-7	SVVEGQGAHGEQY
TRBV6-2/TRBV6-3	TRBJ1-2	ASSLLNYGYT
TRBV29-1	TRBJ2-3	SLTRDSTQY
TRBV18	TRBJ2-3	ASSPYGGSTDTQY
TRBV29-1	TRBJ1-4	SVDDGEKLF
TRBV30	TRBJ1-2	AWSRGFYGYT
TRBV19	TRBJ1-1	ASRPGTGENTEAF
TRBV11-3	TRBJ1-1	ASSLESRDKAF
TRBV25-1	TRBJ1-6	ASSLWDSNSPLH
TRBV3-1/TRBV3-2	TRBJ2-7	ASSQPLAGGLHEQY
TRBV12-3/TRBV12-4	TRBJ1-2	ASSLGQGVGYT
TRBV29-1	TRBJ1-5	SVRGGDGQPQH
TRBV30	TRBJ1-6	AWGQGYNSPLH
TRBV5-1	TRBJ1-1	ASSLSGMGTEAF
TRBV18	TRBJ2-5	ASSPPGQARETQY
TRBV5-1	TRBJ1-5	ASSLDGTGQPQH
TRBV19	TRBJ1-1	ASIQSNTEAF
TRBV6-5	TRBJ1-1	ASSSTVNTEAF
TRBV2	TRBJ1-3	ASNRGSGNTIY
TRBV7-9	TRBJ1-1	ASRAREAEAF
TRBV24-1	TRBJ2-3	ATSDLRQGGTDTQY
TRBV6-5	TRBJ2-5	ASRTTTSGGETQY
TRBV18	TRBJ2-2	ASSPTPLATGELF
TRBV6-5	TRBJ2-7	ASRSGTGIYEQY
TRBV27	TRBJ2-7	ASSLATGNEQY
TRBV9	TRBJ1-3	ASSVDMERNTIY
TRBV6-6	TRBJ2-1	ASSSSGGYNEQF
TRBV5-1	TRBJ2-3	ASSLAAGGPPDTQY
TRBV20-1	TRBJ2-3	SASIQATDTQY
TRBV4-1	TRBJ1-5	ASSQVPGQANQPQH
TRBV27	TRBJ1-1	ASSSSGEGTEAF
TRBV6-6	TRBJ1-2	ASSYRVADGYT
TRBV4-1	TRBJ2-3	ASSQPLRDKADTQY
TRBV28	TRBJ1-2	ASKQGTIRGGYT
TRBV2	TRBJ2-7	ASTHSTLTYEQY
TRBV3-1/TRBV3-2	TRBJ2-1	ASSQGGGLYNEQF
TRBV7-9	TRBJ1-2	ASSHTGGAERYGYT
TRBV5-4	TRBJ2-5	ASSPGTGRETQY
TRBV27	TRBJ2-5	ASRGPTSGTQY
TRBV19	TRBJ2-7	ASSPRQGSYEQY
TRBV9	TRBJ2-1	ASSVGIQGAENEQF
TRBV6-1	TRBJ1-2	ASSESGKDGYT
TRBV27	TRBJ2-2	ASSFVAGELF
TRBV9	TRBJ1-2	ASSVGGNYGYT
TRBV5-4	TRBJ2-3	ASSSTGQGDTQY
TRBV21-1	TRBJ1-3	ASSKGGTKGALKKSIY
TRBV19	TRBJ1-1	ASSGQVPEAF
TRBV19	TRBJ2-1	ASSIIWTSVDNEQF
TRBV5-1	TRBJ2-5	ASSPSSAQETQY
TRBV27	TRBJ2-1	ASSSPGGPDNEQF
TRBV12-3/TRBV12-4	TRBJ1-2	ASSPGVSGGYT
TRBV4-1	TRBJ1-1	ASSPLPRTEAF
TRBV12-3/TRBV12-4	TRBJ2-7	ASSLRGGYEQY
TRBV10-3	TRBJ1-4	AISAGTVGNEKLF
TRBV11-3	TRBJ2-2	ASSPRNTGELF
TRBV2	TRBJ1-2	ASSRGLLGYT